These 14 T cell receptor beta chains were sequenced from one sample in a study of blood T cell repertoires in COVID-19. Sequenced by immunoSEQ multiplex PCR; TCRdb stores in-frame clones only, minus some. Among about 260,000 clones listed, 75% to 90% were seen once. Sequences were obtained from PBMCs or T cells enriched from blood (not recorded which). These receptors originate from a young woman who had recovered from COVID-19.

The gene calls are TRBV2 and TRBJ2-3; 9 bases fit TRBD1. This CDR3 contains 13 residues. The J segment lost 4 bases and the V segment lost 8 bases, leaving 4 bases of the junction unmatched. Per germline, CDR1 SNHLY and CDR2 FYNNEI. The CDR3 protein is CASWDREADTQYF. The CDR3 nucleotides read TGTGCCAGCTGGGACAGGGAAGCAGATACGCAGTATTTT. Full variable domain (missing parts from reference TRBV2 and TRBJ2-3): EPEVTQTPSHQVTQMGQEVILRCVPISNHLYFYWYRQILGQKVEFLVSFYNNEISEKSEIFDDQFSVERPDGSNFTLKIRSTKLEDSAMYFCASWDREADTQYFGPGTRLTVL.

The rearrangement uses TRBV11-2 and TRBJ1-1, with D possibly TRBD1 on 5 matching bases. CDR3 size: 14 residues. V lost 5 bases to trimming and J lost 0 bases, with 10 bases between them. Germline V gives CDR1 SGHAT, CDR2 FQNNGV. The CDR3, as DNA: TGTGCCAGCAGCGGCACAGGATTGAACACTGAAGCTTTCTTT. This gives the protein CASSGTGLNTEAFF.

This chain connects TRBV19 to TRBJ2-4, with D possibly TRBD1 on 6 matching bases. CDR3 length equals 16 residues. The germline gives CDR1 LNHDA, CDR2 SQIVND (reference sequence). V lost 3 bases to trimming and J lost 7 bases, with 19 bases between them. The CDR3 here is CASSMRRQVTGNIQYF. In nucleotides, the CDR3 is TGTGCCAGTAGTATGCGCCGACAGGTTACGGGGAACATTCAGTACTTC.

V and J are TRBV7-8 and TRBJ1-4; 12 nucleotides match TRBD1. CDR3 length: 16 residues. Germline CDR1 is SGHVS and CDR2 is FQNEAQ. Trimming cost V 5 bases and J 8 bases; bases outside gene matches: 9. The CDR3, as DNA: TGTGCCAGCAGCCCCCAGGGACAGGGGGCGGGAGAAAAACTGTTTTTT. It is translated as CASSPQGQGAGEKLFF.

V and J are TRBV4-1 and TRBJ2-1; 7 positions agree with TRBD2. Germline V gene lookup returns CDR1 MGHRA and CDR2 YSYEKL. V shed 0 bases, J shed 8 bases, and the junction held 7 bases outside the gene matches. The CDR3 has 15 amino acids. In DNA form, the CDR3 reads TGCGCCAGCAGCCAAGAGACGACTAGCCGGGATGAGCAGTTCTTC. Translating gives CASSQETTSRDEQFF.

Only one count was recorded for this clone. The chain has TRBV19 and TRBJ1-1; 8 positions agree with TRBD1. From germline, CDR1 is LNHDA and CDR2 SQIVND (reference sequence). Losses at the gene ends were 5 bases for V and 3 bases for J; bases not matched to a gene: 11. This CDR3 has 16 residues. CDR3 loop: CASSAQGAFGDTEAFF. The CDR3 DNA reads as TGTGCCAGTAGTGCTCAGGGGGCTTTCGGAGACACTGAAGCTTTCTTT.

Notes on this clone: The sample has other DNA sequences that encode this CDR3 too. The V gene is TRBV5-1, the J gene TRBJ2-7; 8 bases agree with TRBD1. V trimming: 0 bases; J trimming: 6 bases; junction bases outside the gene matches: 5. This CDR3 region has 14 residues. CDR1 is SGHRS, CDR2 YFSETQ, per germline. The CDR3 here is CASSLGQGAPEQYF. In DNA form, the CDR3 reads TGCGCCAGCAGCTTGGGCCAGGGGGCTCCCGAGCAGTACTTC.

The chain links TRBV9 to TRBJ2-2, with TRBD1 as a possible D gene (7 bases). The CDR3 covers 18 residues. Germline loops: CDR1 SGDLS, CDR2 YYNGEE. The V gene lost 1 base and the J gene lost 7 bases, with 23 bases spanning the gap. The CDR3 DNA sequence: TGTGCCAGCAGCGTAACCTCCTTAGGGGGCCGCGGGGTCGGGGAGCTGTTTTTT. This gives the protein CASSVTSLGGRGVGELFF.

The chain joins TRBV7-6 to TRBJ2-5; tentative D call: TRBD2 (7 bases). Germline V gene lookup returns CDR1 SGHVS and CDR2 FNYEAQ. Trimming pared 5 bases from V and 2 bases from J, leaving 24 bases between. The CDR3 extends over 18 amino acids. The CDR3 DNA reads TGTGCCAGCAGCCCCGCCCCCTCCTCGCGGGGGCGACAAGAGACCCAGTACTTC. This gives the protein CASSPAPSSRGRQETQYF.

This chain joins TRBV10-1 and TRBJ1-2; TRBD1 is a possible D gene (6 bases). The V end was cut by 6 bases, the J end by 4 bases, with 18 bases between. This CDR3 has 15 amino acids. Per germline, CDR1 WNHNN and CDR2 SYGVQD (reference sequence). In nucleotides, the CDR3 is TGCGCCAGCAGCCCTCGGGCGGGGGGCATCTATGGCTACACCTTC. Residues: CASSPRAGGIYGYTF.

CDR3 sequence (DNA): TGTGCCAGCTCACCCGGGGGGAACGAGCAGTACTTC. It is translated as CASSPGGNEQYF. This chain uses TRBV18 with TRBJ2-7; 7 positions agree with TRBD2. Unmatched junction bases numbered 1, after V lost 3 bases and J lost 5 bases. Germline V CDR1 and CDR2: KGHSH, LQKENI. The CDR3 length is 12 residues.

V and J are TRBV7-2 and TRBJ2-1; TRBD2 agrees at 10 bases. Germline CDR1 reads SGHTA; CDR2 reads FQGNSA. The trim removed 2 bases at V and 2 bases at J, leaving 3 bases unmatched. The CDR3 runs 16 residues. CDR3 in DNA: TGTGCCAGCAGCTTACTTACTAGCGGGGCCTACAATGAGCAGTTCTTC. This sequence encodes CASSLLTSGAYNEQFF. The entire variable domain, with the rest obtained from reference TRBV7-2 and TRBJ2-1, is as follows: GAGVSQSPSNKVTEKGKDVELRCDPISGHTALYWYRQSLGQGLEFLIYFQGNSAPDKSGLPSDRFSAERTGGSVSTLTIQRTQQEDSAVYLCASSLLTSGAYNEQFFGPGTRLTVL.

The chain uses TRBV29-1 and TRBJ2-5, with a tentative D call TRBD2 (6 bases). The germline gives CDR1 SQVTM, CDR2 ANQGSEA. This CDR3 has 13 amino acids. V shed 7 bases and J shed 4 bases, with 16 bases lying between them. The CDR3 DNA is TGCAGCGCTTTGGACGGAGGGGCAGAGACCCAGTACTTC. Its protein product is CSALDGGAETQYF.

This clone was picked up many times. The chain joins TRBV29-1 to TRBJ1-2; no clear D. Trimming took 6 bases from V and 1 from J, leaving 9 bases between them. Germline CDR1 is SQVTM and CDR2 is ANQGSEA. This CDR3 contains 12 residues. The CDR3, as DNA: TGCAGCGTATCGAACAGTAACTATGGCTACACCTTC. This translates into CSVSNSNYGYTF.